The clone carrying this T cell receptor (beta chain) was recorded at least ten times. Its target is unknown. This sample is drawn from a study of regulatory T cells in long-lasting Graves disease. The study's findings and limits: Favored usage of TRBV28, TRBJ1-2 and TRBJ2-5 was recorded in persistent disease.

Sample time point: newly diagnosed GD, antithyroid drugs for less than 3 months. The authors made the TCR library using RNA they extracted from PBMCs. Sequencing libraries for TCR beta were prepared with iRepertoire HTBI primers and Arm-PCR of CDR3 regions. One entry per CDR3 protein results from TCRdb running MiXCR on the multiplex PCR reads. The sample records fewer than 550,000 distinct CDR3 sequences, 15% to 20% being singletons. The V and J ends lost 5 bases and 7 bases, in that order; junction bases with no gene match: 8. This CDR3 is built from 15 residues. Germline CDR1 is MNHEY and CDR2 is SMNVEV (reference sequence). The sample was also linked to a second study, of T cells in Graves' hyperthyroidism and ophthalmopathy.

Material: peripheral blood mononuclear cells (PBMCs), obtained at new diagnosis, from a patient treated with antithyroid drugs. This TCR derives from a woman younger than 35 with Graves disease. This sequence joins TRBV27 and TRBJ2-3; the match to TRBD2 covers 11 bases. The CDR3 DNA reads TGTGCCAGCAGTCACGATAGCGGGAGGGCACATACGCAGTATTTT. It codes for CASSHDSGRAHTQYF.